This T cell receptor (beta chain) was captured by sequencing in a study of cytomegalovirus exposure and HLA in healthy donors. Study background: A data release that came early held approximately 85 million unique TCRs from HLA-typed donors. General study findings and limits: Trimming of TCR beta V- and J-genes showed a link, identified in a later analysis, to a missense DCLRE1C variant.

The germline gives CDR1 LNHDA, CDR2 SQIVND (reference sequence). With 7 bases removed from V and 1 base from J, the gap between germline ends came to 17 bases. The CDR3 contains 16 residues. Amplification used 60 Vbeta primers and 13 Jbeta primers. Libraries were prepared by immunoSEQ multiplex PCR; TCRdb keeps only in-frame clonotypes and omits some of them. This sample's table reports more than 90,000 clones. Remarks on this clone: No antigen is known for it.

Sequencing was done on a sample of PBMCs. The TCR originated in a man younger than 40 in good health and CMV-seronegative. V gene TRBV19 combines with J gene TRBJ1-5; no definite D call. CDR3 protein: CASTRGSQGSNQPQHF. As DNA, the CDR3 is TGTGCCAGTACCCGGGGTTCCCAAGGGAGCAATCAGCCCCAGCATTTT. The full variable domain, its missing parts supplied by reference TRBV19 and TRBJ1-5, is DGGITQSPKYLFRKEGQNVTLSCEQNLNHDAMYWYRQDPGQGLRLIYYSQIVNDFQKGDIAEGYSVSREKKESFPLTVTSAQKNPTAFYLCASTRGSQGSNQPQHFGDGTRLSIL.